These 6 T cell receptor beta chains were all obtained from the same sample, sequenced in a study of T cells in tuberculosis. Data came from immunoSEQ multiplex PCR; TCRdb stores just in-frame clones and leaves some out. The sample holds more than 30,000 clones; under 98% are singletons and the top ten take 6.2%. Sample: PBMCs. These receptors were taken from a donor between 10 and 29 years old with latent tuberculosis or without tuberculosis infection.

This chain uses TRBV6-5 with TRBJ1-1, with 10 bases lining up with TRBD1. The CDR3 extends over 15 amino acids. Looked up from germline, CDR1 is MNHEY and CDR2 is SVGAGI. V shed 6 bases, J shed 1 base, and the junction held 5 bases outside the gene matches. The CDR3 sequence: CASSETGGRNTEAFF. CDR3 sequence (DNA): TGTGCCAGCAGCGAGACAGGGGGCAGGAACACTGAAGCTTTCTTT.

This sequence joins TRBV7-6 and TRBJ1-2; a possible D gene is TRBD1 (5 bases). V was clipped by 3 bases and J by 14 bases, with 16 bases between them. The CDR3 has 12 residues. CDR1 and CDR2 from the germline V gene are SGHVS and FNYEAQ. CDR3 sequence (DNA): TGTGCCAGCAGCTTTCCAACGTCGGGGGAGACCTTC. Translating gives CASSFPTSGETF.

The chain uses TRBV7-9 and TRBJ2-7, with unresolved D. V dropped 1 base and J dropped 2 bases, with 9 bases sitting between them. This CDR3 has 14 amino acids. Germline CDR1 SEHNR, CDR2 FQNEAQ (reference sequence). CDR3: CASSLDRAPYEQYF. DNA for the CDR3: TGTGCCAGCAGCTTAGACAGAGCCCCCTACGAGCAGTACTTC.

The chain recombines TRBV29-1 with TRBJ2-1, with 8 bases lining up with TRBD2. CDR1 and CDR2 (germline): SQVTM, ANQGSEA. V trimming: 4 bases; J trimming: 0 bases; junction bases outside the gene matches: 8. The length of the CDR3 is 16 residues. CDR3 in DNA: TGCAGCGTTGGGGAAACGGGGGGGGACTCCTACAATGAGCAGTTCTTC. As protein: CSVGETGGDSYNEQFF.

The rearrangement joins TRBV14 to TRBJ2-7, with 8 bases that match TRBD2. Germline CDR1 reads SGHDN; CDR2 reads FVKESK. The CDR3 sequence is 13 residues long. J was trimmed by 2 bases and V by 5 bases; bases with no gene match: 2. As DNA, the CDR3 is TGTGCCAGCAGCTTGGGACTAGCCTACGAGCAGTACTTC. Its protein product is CASSLGLAYEQYF.

The chain has TRBV18 and TRBJ2-2, with 7 bases aligning to TRBD2. V was clipped by 1 base and J by 2 bases; unmatched bases: 4. Germline-derived CDR1 and CDR2 are KGHSH and LQKENI. The CDR3 loop spans 16 amino acids. DNA for the CDR3: TGTGCCAGCTCACCACGCGGGGGATCTAACACCGGGGAGCTGTTTTTT. This gives the protein CASSPRGGSNTGELFF.